These 14 T cell receptor beta chains originate from one sample sequenced in a study of immune heterogeneity within non-small cell lung tumors. A first 10-cycle multiplex round used 32 V-gene and 13 J-gene primers on TCR beta CDR3. MiXCR was run by TCRdb on the multiplex PCR reads, yielding one entry per CDR3 protein. The sample shows over 10,000 distinct CDR3 sequences, roughly 22% of them seen only once. The starting template was genomic DNA from bulk tumor, approximately 600 ng per sample. Surgeons took several biopsies per primary tumor, spaced far apart, during surgery. The study enrolled patients with untreated, newly diagnosed non-small cell lung cancer who underwent curative surgery. The sample was lung tumor tissue. These receptors were obtained from a man aged 55 to 69 with non-small cell lung cancer.

This clonotype was seen more than once but under ten times. CDR3 region: CSASRPGAVSDTQYF. CDR3 in DNA: TGCAGTGCTAGTCGGCCGGGAGCGGTATCAGATACGCAGTATTTT. The rearrangement uses TRBV20-1 and TRBJ2-3; maybe TRBD2 (6 bases). In germline, CDR1 is DFQATT, CDR2 SNEGSKA (reference sequence). The CDR3 covers 15 residues. The V end was cut by 3 bases, the J end by 4 bases, with 17 bases between.

By share, this clonotype ranks as medium-sized. DNA for the CDR3: TGCGCCAGCAGCCAGTCCGGGACAGGGGCCTACGAGCAGTACTTC. Encoded protein: CASSQSGTGAYEQYF. The chain uses TRBV4-1 and TRBJ2-7; 10 nucleotides match TRBD1. CDR3 length: 15 amino acids. The V and J ends lost 3 bases and 2 bases, in that order; junction bases with no gene match: 4. Germline V gene sequence: CDR1 MGHRA, CDR2 YSYEKL.

This clonotype is medium-sized (0.01 to 0.1%). The chain carries TRBV24-1 and TRBJ1-3; D might be TRBD1 (5 bases). The CDR3 is made up of 13 amino acids. The V and J ends lost 4 bases and 2 bases respectively, with 5 bases between them. Germline lookup yields CDR1 KGHDR and CDR2 SFDVKD. CDR3 nucleotide sequence: TGTGCCACCAGTGAGACAGCTGGAAACACCATATATTTT. Residues: CATSETAGNTIYF.

By frequency in the sample, this clonotype is medium-sized. This chain joins TRBV29-1 and TRBJ1-2; 7 bases are a match to TRBD1. V shed 4 bases, J shed 4 bases, and the junction held 3 bases outside the gene matches. This CDR3 has 12 amino acids. CDR1 and CDR2 from the germline V gene are SQVTM and ANQGSEA. The CDR3 spells CSVVRDSYGYTF. The CDR3, as DNA: TGCAGCGTTGTACGGGACAGCTATGGCTACACCTTC.

Relative to its sample, this clonotype is medium-sized. The rearrangement joins TRBV19 to TRBJ2-3; D unresolved. Germline loops: CDR1 LNHDA, CDR2 SQIVND (reference sequence). Trimming pared 2 bases from V and 1 base from J, leaving 7 bases between. The CDR3 is 14 amino acids. The CDR3 DNA sequence: TGTGCCAGTAGTATACTTGGGGGCACAGATACGCAGTATTTT. The encoded protein is CASSILGGTDTQYF.

This clonotype appeared many times. The chain has TRBV20-1 and TRBJ1-5; perhaps TRBD1 as D (6 bases). The germline V and J ends were trimmed by 6 bases and 0 bases, with 12 bases remaining between them. Germline CDR1 reads DFQATT; CDR2 reads SNEGSKA (reference sequence). The CDR3 consists of 14 residues. CDR3 bases: TGCAGTGCCTTAGACAGGAATAGCAATCAGCCCCAGCATTTT. Translation gives CSALDRNSNQPQHF.

This clonotype showed up many times. V gene TRBV13 combines with J gene TRBJ2-7; the D is unclear. From germline, CDR1 is PRHDT and CDR2 FYEKMQ (reference sequence). This CDR3 region has 14 residues. The V gene lost 0 bases and the J gene lost 4 bases, with 10 bases spanning the gap. CDR3 sequence (DNA): TGTGCCAGCAGCTTAGGAGTTAGCAGGTACGAGCAGTACTTC. It yields the protein CASSLGVSRYEQYF.

CDR3 in amino acids: CSALAFGDETQYF. CDR3 coding DNA: TGCAGTGCTTTAGCCTTCGGTGACGAGACCCAGTACTTC. The V and J genes are TRBV20-1 and TRBJ2-5; D uncertain. This CDR3 contains 13 residues. Germline CDR1 is DFQATT and CDR2 is SNEGSKA (reference sequence). V lost 5 bases, J lost 5 bases, and 15 bases lay in between.

The rearrangement links TRBV12-3 or TRBV12-4 to TRBJ2-1; possibly TRBD2 for D (5 bases). V shed 8 bases and J shed 5 bases, with 16 bases lying between them. CDR3 length: 14 amino acids. The chain's CDR3 is CASARRVSHNEQFF. The CDR3 nucleotides are TGTGCCAGCGCGAGGCGGGTGTCGCACAATGAGCAGTTCTTC.

To note about this clonotype: This may be a read error, as it is one base from a much larger clone. The rearrangement joins TRBV27 to TRBJ1-1; 7 positions agree with TRBD1. The CDR3 is 16 amino acids. With 5 bases clipped from V and 0 bases from J, the junction kept 9 bases outside the gene matches. Germline CDR1 reads MNHEY; CDR2 reads SMNVEV (reference sequence). The CDR3 region has the DNA TGTGCCAGCAGTCCCCTGTCGACAGGGATGAACACTGAAGCTTTCTTT. The encoded protein is CASSPLSTGMNTEAFF.

A note on this clonotype: A much larger clone sits a single nucleotide away, making a read error possible. The rearrangement links TRBV19 to TRBJ1-2; no reliable D call. The V gene's germline CDR1 is LNHDA and CDR2 SQIVND (reference sequence). The CDR3 has 13 amino acids. V was cut by 5 bases and J by 2 bases, with 9 bases left in between. CDR3: CASSVGGNYGYTF. Written as DNA, the CDR3 is TGTGCCAGTAGTGTTGGCGGGAACTATGGCTACACCTTC. Supplemented by reference TRBV19 and TRBJ1-2, the full variable domain reads DGGITQSPKYLFRKEGQNVTLSCEQNLNHDAMYWYRQDPGQGLRLIYYSQIVNDFQKGDIAEGYSVSREKKESFPLTVTSAQKNPTAFYLCASSVGGNYGYTFGSGTRLTVV.

A word on this clonotype: A much larger clone sits a single nucleotide away, making a read error possible. The gene calls are TRBV5-1 and TRBJ2-7; possible D gene TRBD2, 5 bases. Germline lookup yields CDR1 SGHRS and CDR2 YFSETQ. This CDR3 has 14 residues. The CDR3 protein is CASSLATRSYEKYF. CDR3 nucleotide sequence: TGCGCCAGCAGCTTGGCAACTAGATCCTACGAGAAGTACTTC.

By share, this clonotype counts as medium-sized (0.01 to 0.1%). The chain has TRBV6-5 and TRBJ1-1, with TRBD1 matching over 7 bases. The CDR3 sequence is 16 residues long. Germline CDR1 MNHEY, CDR2 SVGAGI. Germline trimming cut 6 bases from V and 1 base from J; bases unmatched to any gene: 11. CDR3 DNA: TGTGCCAGCAGGCAAGGAAAGGGACAGCAGAACACTGAAGCTTTCTTT. This sequence encodes CASRQGKGQQNTEAFF.

A few counts support this clonotype. The V gene is TRBV4-2, the J gene TRBJ2-7; TRBD1 aligns across 8 bases. Looked up from germline, CDR1 is LGHNA and CDR2 is YNFKEQ. This CDR3 spans 16 amino acids. Trimming cost V 4 bases and J 3 bases; bases outside gene matches: 11. CDR3 amino acids: CASSPERTGLSYEQYF. The DNA of the CDR3 is TGTGCCAGCAGCCCGGAGAGGACAGGGTTAAGCTACGAGCAGTACTTC.